This TCR beta chain derives from a study of CD8+ T cells in alopecia areata (dated by TCRdb to the late 2010s). Broadly, across the study: The treated patients, all with moderate-to-severe alopecia areata, were enrolled in an open-label pilot trial of oral tofacitinib given at 5 to 10 mg twice daily. Patients received tofacitinib for 6 to 18 months and were then followed off drug for 6 months to check for delayed response and recurrence. Disease severity in treated patients was measured with the SALT score, which quantifies the percentage of affected scalp surface area. The study used high-throughput TCRbeta sequencing to examine T cell clonal expansion in alopecia areata, in both the C3H/HeJ mouse model and human patients. Human TCRbeta sequencing covered scalp tissue and sorted CD4+ and CD8+ peripheral blood T cells from patchy and totalis/universalis alopecia areata patients and healthy controls. Tofacitinib-treated patients had biopsies at baseline and at 4 and 24 weeks of treatment, with a later scalp biopsy in several patients. Scalp clonality was compared among normal scalp (n=4), patchy alopecia areata scalp (n=8), and alopecia totalis/universalis scalp (n=8). RNA came from the PAXgene miRNA kit for fixed scalp, the miRNeasy kit for PBMCs, and the RNeasy kit for mouse skin. immunoSEQ multiplex PCR using 35 Vbeta forward primers and 13 Jbeta reverse primers was used to amplify TCRbeta CDR3 regions.

What the work shows at the level of the full study, not this receptor alone: Unlike mouse skin, which is dominated by gammadelta T cells, normal human skin has resident alphabeta T cells that are also sequenced, and this complicates analysis of the scalp TCR repertoire. Many expanded lesional clones persisted in scalp and blood during tofacitinib treatment, which may partly explain relapse after stopping treatment. Lesional scalp, especially in alopecia totalis/universalis, showed higher clonality and more expanded CD8+ clones than normal scalp, suggesting antigenic drive. Shared TCR sequences between patients were less evident than in mice, which may be partly attributable to HLA diversity in the patient population. The treated cohort was small, with a single nonresponder, so links between baseline CD8+ expansion and response need larger studies. Scalp clonality and the number of expanded CD8+ clones among the top 100 scalp clones were significantly decreased by tofacitinib.

For this clone: Its antigen is not yet known. Nothing much larger sits one base from this clone, and base qualities are not available.

The library was made by the immunoSEQ multiplex PCR assay. RNA was extracted from all samples and reverse transcribed into cDNA as template for TCR sequencing. SuperScript III was used for first-strand cDNA synthesis, primed with a 2:1 mix of oligo-dT and random hexamers. A synthetic immune receptor repertoire was used to gauge amplification bias, and whatever bias remained was removed computationally. In the paper's pipeline: Raw reads were preprocessed to remove errors, and CDR3 was defined by IMGT conventions from the conserved cysteine to phenylalanine. To get clonality, Shannon entropy was normalized by log2 of the number of productive unique TCRs and the result was subtracted from 1. Whether scalp clones were CD4 or CD8 was inferred by matching scalp TCRbeta sequences against CD4 and CD8 repertoires sorted from blood. TCRdb re-hosts the immuneACCESS table, in-frame sequences only. Its copies lack some clones; in the studies checked, an unresolved V gene accounts for under half of them, and the cause for the rest is not known. V, J and clone size reflect that table, while D and trimming were determined from the DNA. For this sample there are some 220,000 clones; roughly 56% appear just once. The ten top clones hold 1.6% of the sample.

V and J are truncated by 0 bases and 12 bases respectively, leaving an intervening sequence of 14 bases. CDR1 and CDR2, looked up from the germline V gene, are LGHNA and YSLEER. The CDR3 measures 14 amino acids from cysteine to phenylalanine. The CDR3 DNA has 42 bases and is translated from base 1. What this sample's time point label stands for: less than five weeks on oral tofacitinib. The treatment or condition label of this sample denotes: oral pan-JAK inhibitor, 5-10 mg twice daily. Lesional scalp punch biopsies and peripheral blood were collected from alopecia areata patients. PBMCs were isolated by density centrifugation and stained for CD3, CD4 and CD8, and CD4+ and CD8+ T cells were sorted on a FACSAria.

The V and J segments used are TRBV4-3 and TRBJ2-2; the best D guess is TRBD1, with 6 bases matching. The source was CD4+ T cells sorted from blood, collected at week 4, from a patient treated with tofacitinib. This TCR came from a human donor with alopecia areata. The DNA sequence is TGCGCCAGCAGCCAAGATGGCTCTCAGGGGAAGCTGTTTTTT. Translated, this is CASSQDGSQGKLFF.